The source of this TCR beta chain is a study of molecular identifiers for immune sequencing clone quantification. Study findings and constraints: Over 97% of CMV-specific effector molecules, but under 1% of naive ones, were in clones above 20 copies.

This CDR3 is built from 14 residues. V dropped 2 bases and J dropped 1 base, with 8 bases sitting between them. In germline, CDR1 is ENHRY, CDR2 SYGVKD. Via MiXCR, TCRdb re-called the PCR reads, giving one row per CDR3 protein. The table records some 65,000 distinct CDR3 sequences, around 18% of them present only once. This clonotype was recorded many times. Its antigen is unknown. The source of this sequence is a human donor in good health. Some libraries in this study had Jurkat cell RNA spiked in. The sequenced sample was naive CD8+ T cells from blood, with Jurkat cell RNA spiked in. The subset was: FACS-sorted CD8+CD4-CCR7+CD45RA+ naive T cells. The rearrangement joins TRBV10-3 to TRBJ1-1; unclear D gene. The CDR3 DNA is TGTGCCATCAGTGAGGGACGGGAGAACACTGAAGCTTTCTTT. This translates into CAISEGRENTEAFF.